The rows below give T cell receptor beta chains drawn from one sample of a study of blood T cell repertoires in COVID-19. Sequenced by immunoSEQ multiplex PCR; TCRdb stores in-frame clones only, minus some. The data hold some 200,000 clones, with around 87% observed a single time. The sample consisted of peripheral blood. The source of these receptors is a man in his forties with active or convalescent COVID-19. Each CDR3 is given with its conserved first and last residue. D genes are given only for firm matches. Expanded clones get a size class; other rows say once, few or many, or leave the size out.

size: -
D: -
J: TRBJ1-5
V: TRBV14
DNA: TGTGCCAGCAGCTTGAGGAATCAGCCCCAGCATTTT
CDR3: CASSLRNQPQHF

size: -
D: -
J: TRBJ1-2
V: TRBV28
DNA: TGTGCCAGCAGTTTAGATCACACTAACTATGGCTACACCTTC
CDR3: CASSLDHTNYGYTF

size: -
D: -
J: TRBJ2-7
V: TRBV4-2
DNA: TGTGCCAGCAGCCAAGAGCGGGGAGTCTACGAGCAGTACTTC
CDR3: CASSQERGVYEQYF

size: -
D: -
J: TRBJ1-5
V: TRBV28
DNA: TGTGCCAGCAGTACCACCGACGGACTAAATCAGCCCCAGCATTTT
CDR3: CASSTTDGLNQPQHF

size: -
D: TRBD1
J: TRBJ2-7
V: TRBV27
DNA: TGTGCCAGCAGTTCGAACCGGGACAGGGTCCACGAGCAGTACTTC
CDR3: CASSSNRDRVHEQYF

size: -
D: TRBD1
J: TRBJ1-1
V: TRBV2
DNA: TGTGCCAGCAGTGAGTCCCGGACAGGGTGGAACACTGAAGCTTTCTTT
CDR3: CASSESRTGWNTEAFF

size: -
D: -
J: TRBJ2-1
V: TRBV7-9
DNA: TGTGCCAGCAGCTTAGCGCGTTTCGGAGTTAATGAGCAGTTCTTC
CDR3: CASSLARFGVNEQFF

size: few
D: TRBD2
J: TRBJ2-7
V: TRBV4-1
DNA: TGCGCCAGCAGCCAAGTAGCGGGGGGCTTTGAGCAGTACTTC
CDR3: CASSQVAGGFEQYF

size: once
D: TRBD1
J: TRBJ1-2
V: TRBV6-5
DNA: TGTGCCAGCAGTTACGGACAGGGTGGCATCTATGGCTACACCTTC
CDR3: CASSYGQGGIYGYTF

size: -
D: -
J: TRBJ2-5
V: TRBV6-2/TRBV6-3
DNA: TGTGCCAGCAGTTACCCAGGACAGAAAGAGACCCAGTACTTC
CDR3: CASSYPGQKETQYF

size: -
D: TRBD2
J: TRBJ2-5
V: TRBV3-1/TRBV3-2
DNA: TGTGCCAGCAGAGACGCGGGGGGGAGAGAGACCCAGTACTTC
CDR3: CASRDAGGRETQYF

size: -
D: -
J: TRBJ1-4
V: TRBV29-1
DNA: TGCAGCGCTGGCGGGGGCGTCTCAACTAATGAAAAACTGTTTTTT
CDR3: CSAGGGVSTNEKLFF

size: -
D: TRBD2
J: TRBJ2-3
V: TRBV4-2
DNA: TGTGCCAGCAGCCTAGGGACTAAGCGAGGTCCAGATACGCAGTATTTT
CDR3: CASSLGTKRGPDTQYF

size: -
D: -
J: TRBJ1-5
V: TRBV30
DNA: TGTGCCTGGAGTGTAAGGGGGGGCTGGCAGCCCCAGCATTTT
CDR3: CAWSVRGGWQPQHF

size: -
D: TRBD1
J: TRBJ1-2
V: TRBV7-9
DNA: TGTGCCAGCAGCTTCCGAGGGGGCGCGGACTATGGCTACACCTTC
CDR3: CASSFRGGADYGYTF

size: -
D: TRBD1
J: TRBJ2-7
V: TRBV19
DNA: TGTGCCAGTAGTATAGCTGGGACAGGACCGAGCGAGCAGTACTTC
CDR3: CASSIAGTGPSEQYF

size: -
D: -
J: TRBJ1-5
V: TRBV7-8
DNA: TGTGCCAGCAGCTTAGCGGGGGGACGCAATCAGCCCCAGCATTTT
CDR3: CASSLAGGRNQPQHF

size: -
D: -
J: TRBJ2-6
V: TRBV7-9
DNA: TGTGCCAGCAGCTTACAGGTTCCCGGGGCCAACGTCCTGACTTTC
CDR3: CASSLQVPGANVLTF

size: -
D: TRBD1
J: TRBJ2-7
V: TRBV29-1
DNA: TGCAGCGTTCTAGGGGGACAGGGTGTCGACGAGCAGTACTTC
CDR3: CSVLGGQGVDEQYF

size: -
D: TRBD1
J: TRBJ1-3
V: TRBV4-3
DNA: TGCGCCAGCAGCCAAGATGGGACAGGGCCCTCTGGAAACACCATATATTTT
CDR3: CASSQDGTGPSGNTIYF

size: -
D: TRBD1
J: TRBJ2-7
V: TRBV7-9
DNA: TGTGCCAGCAGCTTCGGACAGGTCTCCTACGAGCAGTACTTC
CDR3: CASSFGQVSYEQYF

size: -
D: TRBD1
J: TRBJ1-1
V: TRBV4-2
DNA: TGTGCCAGCAGCCAACTTAGACAGGGATGGACTGAAGCTTTCTTT
CDR3: CASSQLRQGWTEAFF

size: once
D: -
J: TRBJ2-2
V: TRBV4-3
DNA: TGCGCCAGCAGCCAAGAGTATCTTCAGGTCACCGGGGAGCTGTTTTTT
CDR3: CASSQEYLQVTGELFF

size: -
D: -
J: TRBJ1-5
V: TRBV3-1/TRBV3-2
DNA: TGTGCCAGCAGCCAAATGGGGGGGAAACAGCCCCAGCATTTT
CDR3: CASSQMGGKQPQHF

size: -
D: TRBD1
J: TRBJ1-5
V: TRBV7-9
DNA: TGTGCCAGCAGCTTAGAGCAGGGGGATCAGCCCCAGCATTTT
CDR3: CASSLEQGDQPQHF

size: once
D: -
J: TRBJ2-1
V: TRBV9
DNA: TGTGCCAGCAGCGTAGCAGGGGGGCAGGGCAATGAGCAGTTCTTC
CDR3: CASSVAGGQGNEQFF

size: -
D: -
J: TRBJ2-4
V: TRBV4-2
DNA: TGTGCCAGCAGCCAAGACCAACAGGGTTGGAACATTCAGTACTTC
CDR3: CASSQDQQGWNIQYF

size: -
D: TRBD2
J: TRBJ2-5
V: TRBV19
DNA: TGTGCCAGTAGTTCCCTCCATCTAGCGGGGGCGCAAGAGACCCAGTACTTC
CDR3: CASSSLHLAGAQETQYF

size: -
D: -
J: TRBJ2-7
V: TRBV2
DNA: TGTGCCAGCAGTGAGGGGGGACTCCCGCTAGACTACGAGCAGTACTTC
CDR3: CASSEGGLPLDYEQYF

size: -
D: -
J: TRBJ1-6
V: TRBV7-5
DNA: TGTGTCAGAAGCTTAAATAAACGGGGCACAGGGAATTCACCCCTCCACTTT
CDR3: CVRSLNKRGTGNSPLHF

size: few
D: -
J: TRBJ1-4
V: TRBV10-3
DNA: TGTGCCATCAGTGACGGAGATAATGAAAAACTGTTTTTT
CDR3: CAISDGDNEKLFF

size: -
D: TRBD1
J: TRBJ1-2
V: TRBV7-3
DNA: TGTGCCAGCAGCTTTCCAGGGGGCGGCTACACCTTC
CDR3: CASSFPGGGYTF

size: -
D: TRBD2
J: TRBJ2-7
V: TRBV27
DNA: TGTGCCAGCAGTCCGACTAGCGGGGGCAACGAGCAGTACTTC
CDR3: CASSPTSGGNEQYF

size: -
D: -
J: TRBJ2-4
V: TRBV11-3
DNA: TGTGCCAGCAGCTTCTGGGGGGACATTCAGTACTTC
CDR3: CASSFWGDIQYF

size: -
D: TRBD1
J: TRBJ1-4
V: TRBV28
DNA: TGTGCCAGCATAACAGGGGGTTTCGGAACTAATGAAAAACTGTTTTTT
CDR3: CASITGGFGTNEKLFF

size: -
D: -
J: TRBJ1-3
V: TRBV5-1
DNA: TGCGCCAGCAGCTTGGCCGCAGGGGTTGGGAACACCATATATTTT
CDR3: CASSLAAGVGNTIYF

size: -
D: TRBD1
J: TRBJ2-4
V: TRBV6-2/TRBV6-3
DNA: TGTGCCAGCAGTTCAAGAGGACAGGGGGTCGGGAACATTCAGTACTTC
CDR3: CASSSRGQGVGNIQYF

size: -
D: -
J: TRBJ2-7
V: TRBV5-8
DNA: TGTGCCAGCAGCTTTGGCAGGGCCTACGAGCAGTACTTC
CDR3: CASSFGRAYEQYF

size: -
D: -
J: TRBJ1-5
V: TRBV5-1
DNA: TGCGCCAGCAGCTTGGGGACGGGGGAACCCCAGCATTTT
CDR3: CASSLGTGEPQHF

size: -
D: -
J: TRBJ2-3
V: TRBV28
DNA: TGTGCCAGCAGGCCTACTAGTTTGAGCACAGATACGCAGTATTTT
CDR3: CASRPTSLSTDTQYF

size: -
D: -
J: TRBJ2-6
V: TRBV3-1/TRBV3-2
DNA: TGTGCCAGCAGCCAAGCCGCGGGAACTGGGGCCAACGTCCTGACTTTC
CDR3: CASSQAAGTGANVLTF

size: -
D: TRBD2
J: TRBJ2-3
V: TRBV3-1/TRBV3-2
DNA: TGTGCCAGCAGCCCGCGCGGGGGATTAAGCACAGATACGCAGTATTTT
CDR3: CASSPRGGLSTDTQYF

size: -
D: -
J: TRBJ2-5
V: TRBV7-9
DNA: TGTGCCAGCAGCTTAGCGGGCAGGGTAGAGACCCAGTACTTC
CDR3: CASSLAGRVETQYF